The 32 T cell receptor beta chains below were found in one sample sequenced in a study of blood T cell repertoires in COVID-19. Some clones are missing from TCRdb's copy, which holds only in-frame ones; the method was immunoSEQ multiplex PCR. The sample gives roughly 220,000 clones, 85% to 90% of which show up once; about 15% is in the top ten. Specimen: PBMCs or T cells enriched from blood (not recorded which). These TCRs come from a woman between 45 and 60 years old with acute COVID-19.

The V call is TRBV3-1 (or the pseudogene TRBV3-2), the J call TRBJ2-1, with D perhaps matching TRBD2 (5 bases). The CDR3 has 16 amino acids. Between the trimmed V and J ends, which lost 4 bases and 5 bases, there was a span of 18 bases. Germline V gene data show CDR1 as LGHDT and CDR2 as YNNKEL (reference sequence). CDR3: CASSPYRTYSDNEQFF. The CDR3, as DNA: TGTGCCAGCAGCCCTTATAGGACTTACAGCGACAATGAGCAGTTCTTC.

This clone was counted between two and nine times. The CDR3 protein is CASSRAGGPPLRTGELFF. CDR3 DNA: TGCGCCAGCAGCCGGGCGGGAGGGCCCCCCCTGAGGACCGGGGAGCTGTTTTTT. The V call is TRBV4-1, the J call TRBJ2-2, with TRBD2 matching over 9 bases. Germline V gene sequence: CDR1 MGHRA, CDR2 YSYEKL. V was clipped by 4 bases and J by 5 bases; unmatched bases: 14. The CDR3 has 18 residues.

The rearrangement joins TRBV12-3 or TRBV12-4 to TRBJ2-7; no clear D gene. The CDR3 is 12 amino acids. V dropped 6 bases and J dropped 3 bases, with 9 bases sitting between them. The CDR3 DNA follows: TGTGCCAGCAGACGGTCAAACTACGAGCAGTACTTC. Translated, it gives CASRRSNYEQYF.

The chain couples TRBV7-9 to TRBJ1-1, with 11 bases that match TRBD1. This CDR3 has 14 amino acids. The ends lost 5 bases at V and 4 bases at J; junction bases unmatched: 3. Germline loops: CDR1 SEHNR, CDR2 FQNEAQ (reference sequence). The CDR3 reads CASSGGTGGTEAFF. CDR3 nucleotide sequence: TGTGCCAGCAGCGGCGGGACAGGGGGCACTGAAGCTTTCTTT.

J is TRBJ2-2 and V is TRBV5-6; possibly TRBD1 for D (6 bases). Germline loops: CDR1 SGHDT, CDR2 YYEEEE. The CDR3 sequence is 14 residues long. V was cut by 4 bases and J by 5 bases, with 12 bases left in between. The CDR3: CASSLHRATGELFF. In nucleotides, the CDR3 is TGTGCCAGCAGCCTCCACAGGGCAACCGGGGAGCTGTTTTTT.

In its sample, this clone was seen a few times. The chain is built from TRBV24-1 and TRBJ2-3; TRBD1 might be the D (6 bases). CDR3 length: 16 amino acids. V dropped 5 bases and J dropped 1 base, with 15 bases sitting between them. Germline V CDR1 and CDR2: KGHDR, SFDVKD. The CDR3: CATSASRGAGTDTQYF. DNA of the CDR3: TGTGCCACCAGTGCCTCCAGGGGAGCGGGCACAGATACGCAGTATTTT.

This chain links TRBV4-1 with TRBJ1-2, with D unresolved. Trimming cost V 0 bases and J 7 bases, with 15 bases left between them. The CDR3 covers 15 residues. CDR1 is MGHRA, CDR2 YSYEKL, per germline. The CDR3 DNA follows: TGCGCCAGCAGCCAAGATCCCACCCAGCGTAGTGGCTACACCTTC. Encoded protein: CASSQDPTQRSGYTF.

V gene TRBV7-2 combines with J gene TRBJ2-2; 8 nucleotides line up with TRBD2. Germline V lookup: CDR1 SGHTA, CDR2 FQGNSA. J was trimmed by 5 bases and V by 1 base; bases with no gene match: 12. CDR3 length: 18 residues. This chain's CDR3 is CASSLGPRGGRRTGELFF. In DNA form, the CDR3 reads TGTGCCAGCAGCTTAGGCCCTCGGGGCGGGAGGAGGACCGGGGAGCTGTTTTTT.

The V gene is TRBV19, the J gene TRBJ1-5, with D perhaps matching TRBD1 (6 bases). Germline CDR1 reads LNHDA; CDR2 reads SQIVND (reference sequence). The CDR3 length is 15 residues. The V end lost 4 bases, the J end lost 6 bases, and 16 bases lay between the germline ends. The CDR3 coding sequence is TGTGCCAGTAGTAGACAGGCAGGGGATAGTCAGCCCCAGCATTTT. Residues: CASSRQAGDSQPQHF. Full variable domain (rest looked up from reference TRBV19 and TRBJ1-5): DGGITQSPKYLFRKEGQNVTLSCEQNLNHDAMYWYRQDPGQGLRLIYYSQIVNDFQKGDIAEGYSVSREKKESFPLTVTSAQKNPTAFYLCASSRQAGDSQPQHFGDGTRLSIL.

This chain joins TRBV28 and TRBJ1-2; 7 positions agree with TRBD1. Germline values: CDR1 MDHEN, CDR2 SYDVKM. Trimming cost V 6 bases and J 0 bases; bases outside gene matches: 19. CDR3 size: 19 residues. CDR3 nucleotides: TGTGCCAGCAGCACCGAAACGTTAAGGGGGGACAGACCTAACTATGGCTACACCTTC. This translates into CASSTETLRGDRPNYGYTF.

CDR3 sequence: CAARDRGRGYNSPLHF. CDR3 bases: TGTGCCGCCCGGGACAGGGGTAGGGGATATAATTCACCCCTCCACTTT. The V and J genes are TRBV28 and TRBJ1-6; 10 nucleotides agree with TRBD1. The V gene end was trimmed by 11 bases and the J gene end by 4 bases; junction bases not matched to a gene: 11. The germline gives CDR1 MDHEN, CDR2 SYDVKM. The CDR3 consists of 16 residues.

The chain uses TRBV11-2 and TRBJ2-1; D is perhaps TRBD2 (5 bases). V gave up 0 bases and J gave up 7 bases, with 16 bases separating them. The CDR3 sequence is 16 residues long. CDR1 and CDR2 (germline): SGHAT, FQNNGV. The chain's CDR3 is CASSLDVVATYNEQFF. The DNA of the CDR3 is TGTGCCAGCAGCTTAGATGTAGTAGCGACGTATAATGAGCAGTTCTTC.

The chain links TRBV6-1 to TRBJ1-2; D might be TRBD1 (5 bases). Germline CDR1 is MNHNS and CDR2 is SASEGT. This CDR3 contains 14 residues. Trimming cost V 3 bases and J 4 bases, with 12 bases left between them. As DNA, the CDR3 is TGTGCCAGCAGTGATAGGGGTTCCGTCTATGGCTACACCTTC. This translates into CASSDRGSVYGYTF.

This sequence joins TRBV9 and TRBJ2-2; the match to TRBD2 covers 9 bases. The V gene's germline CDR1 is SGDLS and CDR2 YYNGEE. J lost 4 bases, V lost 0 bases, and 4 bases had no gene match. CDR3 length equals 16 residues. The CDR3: CASSVAGLATTGELFF. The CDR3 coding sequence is TGTGCCAGCAGCGTAGCGGGACTAGCCACCACCGGGGAGCTGTTTTTT.

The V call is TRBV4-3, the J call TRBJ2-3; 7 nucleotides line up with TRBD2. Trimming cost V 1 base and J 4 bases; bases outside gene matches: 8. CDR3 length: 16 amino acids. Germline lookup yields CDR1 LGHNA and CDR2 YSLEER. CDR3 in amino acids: CASSQGGGQGSDTQYF. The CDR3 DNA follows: TGCGCCAGCAGCCAAGGGGGAGGGCAGGGCTCAGATACGCAGTATTTT.

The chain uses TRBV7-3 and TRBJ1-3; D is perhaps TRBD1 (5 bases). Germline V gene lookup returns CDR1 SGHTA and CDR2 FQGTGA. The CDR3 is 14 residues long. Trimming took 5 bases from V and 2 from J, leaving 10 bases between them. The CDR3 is CASSVQGAGNTIYF. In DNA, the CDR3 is TGTGCCAGCAGCGTCCAGGGTGCTGGAAACACCATATATTTT.

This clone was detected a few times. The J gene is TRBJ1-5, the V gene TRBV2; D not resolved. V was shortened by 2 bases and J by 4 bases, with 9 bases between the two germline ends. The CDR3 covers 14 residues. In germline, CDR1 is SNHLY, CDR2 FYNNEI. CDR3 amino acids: CASSESFRNQPQHF. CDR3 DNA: TGTGCCAGCAGTGAATCCTTCCGGAATCAGCCCCAGCATTTT.

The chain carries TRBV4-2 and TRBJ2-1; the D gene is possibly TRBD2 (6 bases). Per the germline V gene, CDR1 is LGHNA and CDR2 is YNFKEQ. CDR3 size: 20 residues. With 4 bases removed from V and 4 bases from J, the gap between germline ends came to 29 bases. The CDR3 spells CASSLRLGNPLLTVYNEQFF. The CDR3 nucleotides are TGTGCCAGCAGCCTTCGACTAGGTAACCCCCTTCTAACTGTTTACAATGAGCAGTTCTTC.

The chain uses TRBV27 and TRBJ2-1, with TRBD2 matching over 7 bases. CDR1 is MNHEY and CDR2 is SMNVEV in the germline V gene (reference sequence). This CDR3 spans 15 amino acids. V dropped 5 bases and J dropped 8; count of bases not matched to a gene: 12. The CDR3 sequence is CASSKLGAGRDEQFF. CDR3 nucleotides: TGTGCCAGCAGTAAGCTCGGCGCGGGGAGGGATGAGCAGTTCTTC.

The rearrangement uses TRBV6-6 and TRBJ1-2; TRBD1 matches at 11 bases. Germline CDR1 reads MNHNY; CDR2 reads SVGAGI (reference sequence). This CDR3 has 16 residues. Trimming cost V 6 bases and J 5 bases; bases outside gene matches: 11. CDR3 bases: TGTGCCAGCAGCTACAGGACAGGGGGCCTCCCGTATGGCTACACCTTC. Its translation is CASSYRTGGLPYGYTF.

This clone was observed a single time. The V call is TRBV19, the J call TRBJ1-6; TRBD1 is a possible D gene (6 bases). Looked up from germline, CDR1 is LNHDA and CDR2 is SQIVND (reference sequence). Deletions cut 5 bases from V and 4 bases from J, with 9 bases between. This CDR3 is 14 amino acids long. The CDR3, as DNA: TGTGCCAGTAGTTTCACAGGGTATAATTCACCCCTCCACTTT. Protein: CASSFTGYNSPLHF.

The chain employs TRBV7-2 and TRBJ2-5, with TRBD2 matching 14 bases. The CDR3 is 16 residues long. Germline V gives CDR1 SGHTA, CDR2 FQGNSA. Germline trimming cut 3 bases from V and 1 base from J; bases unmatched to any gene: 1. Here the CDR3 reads CASSLGLAGVQETQYF. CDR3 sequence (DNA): TGTGCCAGCAGCTTGGGACTAGCGGGAGTCCAAGAGACCCAGTACTTC.

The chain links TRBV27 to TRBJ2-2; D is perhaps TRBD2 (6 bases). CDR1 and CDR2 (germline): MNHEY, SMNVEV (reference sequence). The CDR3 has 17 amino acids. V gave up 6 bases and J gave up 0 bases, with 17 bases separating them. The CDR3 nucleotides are TGTGCCAGCAGCTTAACGTCCGGGACTCCGAACACCGGGGAGCTGTTTTTT. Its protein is CASSLTSGTPNTGELFF.

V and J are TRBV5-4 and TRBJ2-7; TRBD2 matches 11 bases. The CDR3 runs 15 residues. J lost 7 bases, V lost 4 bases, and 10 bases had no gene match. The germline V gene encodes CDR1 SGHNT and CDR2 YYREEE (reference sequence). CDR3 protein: CASSIGTSGSGEQYF. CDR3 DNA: TGTGCCAGCAGCATTGGGACTAGCGGTTCGGGGGAGCAGTACTTC.

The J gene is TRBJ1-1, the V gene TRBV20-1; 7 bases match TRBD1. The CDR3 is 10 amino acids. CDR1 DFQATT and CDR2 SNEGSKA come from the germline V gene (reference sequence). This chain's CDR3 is CTDRDTEAFF. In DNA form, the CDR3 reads TGCACTGACAGGGACACTGAAGCTTTCTTT.

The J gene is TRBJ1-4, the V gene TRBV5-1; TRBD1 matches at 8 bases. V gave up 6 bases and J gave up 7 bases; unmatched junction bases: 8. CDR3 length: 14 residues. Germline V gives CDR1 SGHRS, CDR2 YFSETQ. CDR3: CASTNGQGTEKLFF. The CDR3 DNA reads TGCGCCAGCACCAACGGACAGGGCACTGAAAAACTGTTTTTT.

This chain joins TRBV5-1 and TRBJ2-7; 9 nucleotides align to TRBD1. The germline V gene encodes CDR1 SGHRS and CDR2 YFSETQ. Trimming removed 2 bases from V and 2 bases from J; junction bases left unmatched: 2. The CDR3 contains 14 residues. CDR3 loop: CASSFGTGTYEQYF. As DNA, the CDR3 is TGCGCCAGCAGCTTTGGGACAGGGACCTACGAGCAGTACTTC.

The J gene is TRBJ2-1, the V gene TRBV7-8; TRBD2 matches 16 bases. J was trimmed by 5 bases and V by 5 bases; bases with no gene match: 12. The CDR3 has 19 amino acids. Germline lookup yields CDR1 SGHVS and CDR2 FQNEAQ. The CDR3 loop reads CASSLGLAGGPALHNEQFF. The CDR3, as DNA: TGTGCCAGCAGCCTGGGACTAGCGGGAGGGCCAGCTCTCCACAATGAGCAGTTCTTC.

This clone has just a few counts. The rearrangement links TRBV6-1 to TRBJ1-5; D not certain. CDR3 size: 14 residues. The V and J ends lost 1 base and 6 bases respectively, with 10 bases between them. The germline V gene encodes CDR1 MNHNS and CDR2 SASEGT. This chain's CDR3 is CASSEVQVRQPQHF. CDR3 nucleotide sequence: TGTGCCAGCAGTGAAGTGCAGGTTCGTCAGCCCCAGCATTTT.

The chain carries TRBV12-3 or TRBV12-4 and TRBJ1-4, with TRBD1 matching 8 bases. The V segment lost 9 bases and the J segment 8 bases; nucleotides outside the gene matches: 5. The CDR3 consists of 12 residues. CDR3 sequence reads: CASRTGREKLFF. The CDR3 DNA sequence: TGTGCCAGTAGGACAGGGAGAGAAAAACTGTTTTTT.

DNA for the CDR3: TGTGCCAGCAGCGTAGATAGGAACACTGAAGCTTTCTTT. Its translation: CASSVDRNTEAFF. This chain links TRBV9 with TRBJ1-1; D gene ambiguous. With 0 bases removed from V and 1 base from J, the gap between germline ends came to 4 bases. The CDR3 has 13 amino acids. Looked up from germline, CDR1 is SGDLS and CDR2 is YYNGEE.

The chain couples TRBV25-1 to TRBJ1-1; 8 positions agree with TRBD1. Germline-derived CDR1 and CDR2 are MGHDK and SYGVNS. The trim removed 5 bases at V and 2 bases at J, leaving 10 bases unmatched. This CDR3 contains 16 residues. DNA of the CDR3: TGTGCCAGCAGTATAGTGGGTGGGACAGGTAACACTGAAGCTTTCTTT. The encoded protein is CASSIVGGTGNTEAFF.